A selection of T cell receptor beta chains follows, all from one sample in a study of CD8+CD57+ T cells in acquired aplastic anemia. A single record per CDR3 protein comes from TCRdb applying MiXCR to the reads. The sample has about 110,000 distinct CDR3 sequences; 50% to 65% are singletons. Sequencing was carried out using sorted CD4+, CD8+, or CD8+CD57+ T cells (not recorded which) from PBMCs. The receptors stem from a human donor in good health, serving as a control. Both conserved end residues are part of each CDR3. Fields, in order: V gene, clone size, D gene, J gene, CDR3 length, CDR3 protein, CDR3 DNA. A D gene is named only where the DNA matches it firmly. Size tells how often a clone was seen (once, few, many) or the class of an expanded clone, and some rows leave it out.

TRBV3-1	NA	TRBD1	TRBJ2-7	12	CASASQGAEQYF	TGTGCCAGCGCCTCACAGGGGGCCGAGCAGTACTTC
TRBV5-4	many	TRBD2	TRBJ2-7	18	CASSFPTGTSGVAYEQYF	TGTGCCAGCAGCTTCCCCACCGGGACTAGCGGGGTCGCCTACGAGCAGTACTTC
TRBV29-1	few	NA	TRBJ2-7	13	CSVGSLASYEQYF	TGCAGCGTCGGAAGTTTGGCCTCCTACGAGCAGTACTTC
TRBV20-1	NA	NA	TRBJ2-7	12	CSIQGDLYEQYF	TGCAGTATCCAGGGTGATTTGTACGAGCAGTACTTC
TRBV7-8	NA	NA	TRBJ2-3	13	CASRPQGTDTQYF	TGTGCCAGCAGACCTCAGGGTACAGATACGCAGTATTTT
TRBV19	many	NA	TRBJ1-5	15	CASRDLGMGNQPQHF	TGTGCCAGTAGGGACCTCGGAATGGGCAATCAGCCCCAGCATTTT
TRBV25-1	NA	NA	TRBJ1-2	16	CASSYFAGIGVYGYTF	TGTGCCAGCAGTTACTTTGCCGGGATAGGGGTCTATGGCTACACCTTC
TRBV5-6	many	NA	TRBJ2-7	14	CASSSRQDSYEQYF	TGTGCCAGCAGCTCTAGACAGGACTCCTACGAGCAGTACTTC
TRBV30	NA	TRBD2	TRBJ2-5	19	CAWSGLAGETLSYQETQYF	TGTGCCTGGAGCGGACTAGCGGGGGAGACTCTGTCATACCAAGAGACCCAGTACTTC
TRBV25-1	few	TRBD1	TRBJ1-1	15	CASSPPGQGAPEAFF	TGTGCCAGCAGTCCGCCCGGACAGGGGGCCCCTGAAGCTTTCTTT
TRBV29-1	few	NA	TRBJ1-1	11	CSLGGGTEAFF	TGCAGTCTGGGGGGCGGCACTGAAGCTTTCTTT
TRBV5-5	NA	NA	TRBJ2-7	14	CASSLLGAGYEQYF	TGTGCCAGCAGCTTGTTAGGGGCGGGCTACGAGCAGTACTTC
TRBV9	NA	NA	TRBJ1-1	14	CASSVEGGSTEAFF	TGTGCCAGCAGCGTAGAAGGGGGAAGCACTGAAGCTTTCTTT
TRBV5-1	many	NA	TRBJ1-4	13	CASSLGTHEKLFF	TGCGCCAGCAGCCTGGGGACGCATGAAAAACTGTTTTTT
TRBV4-3	few	NA	TRBJ1-5	17	CASSQDLFTRVNQPQHF	TGCGCCAGCAGCCAAGATTTGTTTACCCGAGTGAATCAGCCCCAGCATTTT
TRBV20-1	NA	TRBD2	TRBJ2-1	15	CSARASGGVYNEQFF	TGCAGTGCTAGAGCTAGCGGGGGGGTTTACAATGAGCAGTTCTTC